This is a list of T cell receptor beta chains from one sample in a study of blood T cell repertoires in COVID-19. Clones were read by immunoSEQ multiplex PCR, and TCRdb kept only the in-frame ones, dropping some. The sample lists approximately 240,000 clones; approximately 79% were seen once. The sequencing sample was made of peripheral blood. The receptors come from a woman between 40 and 50 years old with active or convalescent COVID-19. Both conserved end residues are part of each CDR3. Fields, in order: D gene, J gene, clone size, V gene, CDR3 protein, CDR3 DNA. The D gene is left open where the match is weak. The size entry is marked missing in some rows and otherwise reads once, few, many or a size class.

d_call: NA
j_call: TRBJ2-5
clone_size: NA
v_call: TRBV5-1
cdr3_aa: CASSLAPAGLGETQYF
cdr3_nt: TGCGCCAGCAGCTTGGCCCCGGCAGGGCTGGGAGAGACCCAGTACTTC

d_call: TRBD1
j_call: TRBJ2-2
clone_size: NA
v_call: TRBV5-4
cdr3_aa: CASSSGTGGTGELFF
cdr3_nt: TGTGCCAGCAGTTCCGGGACAGGGGGAACCGGGGAGCTGTTTTTT

d_call: TRBD1
j_call: TRBJ1-1
clone_size: NA
v_call: TRBV7-9
cdr3_aa: CASSAGTETEAFF
cdr3_nt: TGTGCCAGCAGCGCGGGGACAGAAACTGAAGCTTTCTTT

d_call: NA
j_call: TRBJ1-2
clone_size: NA
v_call: TRBV12-3/TRBV12-4
cdr3_aa: CASSAQPVYGYTF
cdr3_nt: TGTGCCAGCAGCGCCCAACCGGTCTATGGCTACACCTTC

d_call: TRBD1
j_call: TRBJ2-1
clone_size: few
v_call: TRBV5-1
cdr3_aa: CASSLQGAGYNEQFF
cdr3_nt: TGCGCCAGCAGCTTGCAGGGGGCAGGCTACAATGAGCAGTTCTTC

d_call: NA
j_call: TRBJ1-2
clone_size: NA
v_call: TRBV28
cdr3_aa: CASTSGRLYGYTF
cdr3_nt: TGTGCCAGCACCTCGGGTCGCCTCTATGGCTACACCTTC

d_call: NA
j_call: TRBJ1-5
clone_size: NA
v_call: TRBV19
cdr3_aa: CASSRESNQPQHF
cdr3_nt: TGTGCCAGTAGTCGAGAGAGCAATCAGCCCCAGCATTTT

d_call: NA
j_call: TRBJ2-2
clone_size: NA
v_call: TRBV28
cdr3_aa: CASSQAASEPSWELFF
cdr3_nt: TGTGCCAGCAGTCAAGCGGCTAGCGAGCCCTCGTGGGAGCTGTTTTTT

d_call: NA
j_call: TRBJ1-5
clone_size: NA
v_call: TRBV5-1
cdr3_aa: CASSFGSGGDQPQHF
cdr3_nt: TGCGCCAGCAGCTTCGGGTCCGGGGGGGATCAGCCCCAGCATTTT

d_call: NA
j_call: TRBJ1-4
clone_size: NA
v_call: TRBV28
cdr3_aa: CASLPTSEWSEKLFF
cdr3_nt: TGTGCCAGCCTTCCCACATCCGAATGGAGTGAAAAACTGTTTTTT

d_call: TRBD1
j_call: TRBJ2-7
clone_size: NA
v_call: TRBV5-1
cdr3_aa: CASRKGTGVYEQYF
cdr3_nt: TGCGCCAGCAGGAAGGGGACAGGGGTATACGAGCAGTACTTC

d_call: NA
j_call: TRBJ1-2
clone_size: NA
v_call: TRBV5-1
cdr3_aa: CASAGEEGYTF
cdr3_nt: TGCGCCAGCGCCGGGGAAGAGGGCTACACCTTC

d_call: NA
j_call: TRBJ2-5
clone_size: NA
v_call: TRBV5-1
cdr3_aa: CASSLEVAGLRETQYF
cdr3_nt: TGCGCCAGCAGCTTGGAGGTTGCAGGCCTAAGGGAGACCCAGTACTTC

d_call: NA
j_call: TRBJ1-6
clone_size: NA
v_call: TRBV27
cdr3_aa: CASSFGARSPLHF
cdr3_nt: TGTGCCAGCAGTTTTGGGGCCCGATCACCCCTCCACTTT

d_call: TRBD2
j_call: TRBJ2-3
clone_size: NA
v_call: TRBV5-6
cdr3_aa: CASSSSGGSTDTQYF
cdr3_nt: TGTGCCAGCAGCTCGTCGGGGGGTTCCACAGATACGCAGTATTTT

d_call: NA
j_call: TRBJ1-4
clone_size: NA
v_call: TRBV5-4
cdr3_aa: CASSLTQGGHEKLFF
cdr3_nt: TGTGCCAGCAGCCTAACTCAGGGAGGACATGAAAAACTGTTTTTT

d_call: NA
j_call: TRBJ2-1
clone_size: NA
v_call: TRBV7-2
cdr3_aa: CASSLAGAANEQFF
cdr3_nt: TGTGCCAGCAGCTTAGCGGGGGCGGCCAATGAGCAGTTCTTC

d_call: NA
j_call: TRBJ2-1
clone_size: few
v_call: TRBV28
cdr3_aa: CASSLPLAGAPLNEQFF
cdr3_nt: TGTGCCAGCAGTCTACCCCTTGCGGGGGCTCCCCTCAATGAGCAGTTCTTC

d_call: TRBD1
j_call: TRBJ1-1
clone_size: NA
v_call: TRBV7-6
cdr3_aa: CASSATGATNTEAFF
cdr3_nt: TGTGCCAGCAGCGCGACAGGGGCTACGAACACTGAAGCTTTCTTT

d_call: NA
j_call: TRBJ1-4
clone_size: NA
v_call: TRBV4-1
cdr3_aa: CASSLVGAGEKLFF
cdr3_nt: TGCGCCAGCAGTCTCGTAGGGGCTGGTGAAAAACTGTTTTTT

d_call: NA
j_call: TRBJ1-1
clone_size: NA
v_call: TRBV5-1
cdr3_aa: CASSLEAGVAEAFF
cdr3_nt: TGCGCCAGCAGCTTGGAAGCCGGGGTCGCTGAAGCTTTCTTT

d_call: NA
j_call: TRBJ1-5
clone_size: NA
v_call: TRBV4-1
cdr3_aa: CASSQSRGGQPQHF
cdr3_nt: TGCGCCAGCAGCCAATCCCGGGGTGGCCAGCCCCAGCATTTT

d_call: TRBD1
j_call: TRBJ1-2
clone_size: NA
v_call: TRBV2
cdr3_aa: CASTYIPGQGGGAF
cdr3_nt: TGTGCCAGCACATACATCCCGGGACAGGGTGGAGGGGCCTTC

d_call: TRBD1
j_call: TRBJ1-2
clone_size: NA
v_call: TRBV3-1/TRBV3-2
cdr3_aa: CASSQETGTIYGYTF
cdr3_nt: TGTGCCAGCAGCCAAGAGACAGGGACGATCTATGGCTACACCTTC

d_call: TRBD2
j_call: TRBJ2-1
clone_size: NA
v_call: TRBV6-4
cdr3_aa: CASSAGTSGGYNEQFF
cdr3_nt: TGTGCCAGCAGTGCCGGGACTAGCGGGGGGTACAATGAGCAGTTCTTC

d_call: NA
j_call: TRBJ1-5
clone_size: once
v_call: TRBV27
cdr3_aa: CASSFGTGTNQPQHF
cdr3_nt: TGTGCCAGCAGTTTCGGGACTGGGACTAATCAGCCCCAGCATTTT

d_call: NA
j_call: TRBJ1-1
clone_size: NA
v_call: TRBV7-3
cdr3_aa: CASSSDTENTEAFF
cdr3_nt: TGTGCCAGCAGCTCGGACACTGAGAACACTGAAGCTTTCTTT

d_call: NA
j_call: TRBJ1-4
clone_size: NA
v_call: TRBV27
cdr3_aa: CASSFPAAGKLFF
cdr3_nt: TGTGCCAGCAGTTTTCCCGCCGCGGGAAAACTGTTTTTT

d_call: NA
j_call: TRBJ1-1
clone_size: NA
v_call: TRBV5-1
cdr3_aa: CASSLRRNTEAFF
cdr3_nt: TGCGCCAGCAGCCTTCGGAGGAACACTGAAGCTTTCTTT

d_call: NA
j_call: TRBJ1-5
clone_size: NA
v_call: TRBV28
cdr3_aa: CASSFSSNQPQHF
cdr3_nt: TGTGCCAGCAGTTTCAGTAGCAATCAGCCCCAGCATTTT

d_call: TRBD1
j_call: TRBJ1-1
clone_size: NA
v_call: TRBV18
cdr3_aa: CASSPYTTGVGTEAFF
cdr3_nt: TGTGCCAGCTCACCGTATACTACAGGGGTGGGCACTGAAGCTTTCTTT

d_call: NA
j_call: TRBJ1-2
clone_size: NA
v_call: TRBV3-1/TRBV3-2
cdr3_aa: CASSQAPSYGYTF
cdr3_nt: TGTGCCAGCAGCCAAGCCCCCTCCTATGGCTACACCTTC

d_call: TRBD1
j_call: TRBJ2-5
clone_size: NA
v_call: TRBV30
cdr3_aa: CAWSRQGGETQYF
cdr3_nt: TGTGCCTGGAGTAGACAGGGCGGAGAGACCCAGTACTTC

d_call: TRBD1
j_call: TRBJ2-5
clone_size: NA
v_call: TRBV19
cdr3_aa: CASSSRGRGQETQYF
cdr3_nt: TGTGCCAGTAGTTCCAGGGGGCGAGGACAAGAGACCCAGTACTTC

d_call: NA
j_call: TRBJ1-2
clone_size: NA
v_call: TRBV2
cdr3_aa: CASSVGGDGYGYTF
cdr3_nt: TGTGCCAGCAGTGTGGGCGGGGATGGCTATGGCTACACCTTC

d_call: NA
j_call: TRBJ1-1
clone_size: NA
v_call: TRBV5-6
cdr3_aa: CASSYQTEAFF
cdr3_nt: TGTGCCAGCAGCTATCAGACTGAAGCTTTCTTT

d_call: TRBD2
j_call: TRBJ2-2
clone_size: NA
v_call: TRBV28
cdr3_aa: CASVTVAGGSDTGELFF
cdr3_nt: TGTGCCAGTGTAACGGTAGCGGGGGGGTCAGACACCGGGGAGCTGTTTTTT

d_call: NA
j_call: TRBJ1-3
clone_size: NA
v_call: TRBV27
cdr3_aa: CASSSKMEGNTIYF
cdr3_nt: TGTGCCAGCAGTTCGAAGATGGAGGGAAACACCATATATTTT

d_call: NA
j_call: TRBJ1-2
clone_size: NA
v_call: TRBV29-1
cdr3_aa: CSVRLGPDGYTF
cdr3_nt: TGCAGCGTCCGGTTGGGGCCGGATGGCTACACCTTC

d_call: NA
j_call: TRBJ2-3
clone_size: few
v_call: TRBV10-3
cdr3_aa: CASQGGSDTQYF
cdr3_nt: TGTGCCTCCCAGGGTGGGTCAGATACGCAGTATTTT

d_call: NA
j_call: TRBJ1-1
clone_size: once
v_call: TRBV28
cdr3_aa: CASTLLAEAFF
cdr3_nt: TGTGCCAGCACCCTCCTCGCTGAAGCTTTCTTT

d_call: NA
j_call: TRBJ1-1
clone_size: NA
v_call: TRBV12-5
cdr3_aa: CASGSQGTNTEAFF
cdr3_nt: TGTGCTAGTGGTTCTCAGGGAACGAACACTGAAGCTTTCTTT

d_call: TRBD1
j_call: TRBJ1-6
clone_size: NA
v_call: TRBV30
cdr3_aa: CAWSVQGESPLHF
cdr3_nt: TGTGCCTGGAGTGTACAGGGGGAATCACCCCTCCACTTT

d_call: NA
j_call: TRBJ1-1
clone_size: NA
v_call: TRBV28
cdr3_aa: CASSLLTGSAFF
cdr3_nt: TGTGCCAGCAGTTTACTCACAGGGTCGGCTTTCTTT

d_call: TRBD2
j_call: TRBJ2-7
clone_size: NA
v_call: TRBV7-6
cdr3_aa: CASSFSGGVAYEQYF
cdr3_nt: TGTGCCAGCAGCTTTAGCGGGGGGGTTGCCTACGAGCAGTACTTC

d_call: NA
j_call: TRBJ2-3
clone_size: once
v_call: TRBV11-3
cdr3_aa: CASSNKAGSDTQYF
cdr3_nt: TGTGCCAGCAGCAATAAAGCAGGGTCAGATACGCAGTATTTT